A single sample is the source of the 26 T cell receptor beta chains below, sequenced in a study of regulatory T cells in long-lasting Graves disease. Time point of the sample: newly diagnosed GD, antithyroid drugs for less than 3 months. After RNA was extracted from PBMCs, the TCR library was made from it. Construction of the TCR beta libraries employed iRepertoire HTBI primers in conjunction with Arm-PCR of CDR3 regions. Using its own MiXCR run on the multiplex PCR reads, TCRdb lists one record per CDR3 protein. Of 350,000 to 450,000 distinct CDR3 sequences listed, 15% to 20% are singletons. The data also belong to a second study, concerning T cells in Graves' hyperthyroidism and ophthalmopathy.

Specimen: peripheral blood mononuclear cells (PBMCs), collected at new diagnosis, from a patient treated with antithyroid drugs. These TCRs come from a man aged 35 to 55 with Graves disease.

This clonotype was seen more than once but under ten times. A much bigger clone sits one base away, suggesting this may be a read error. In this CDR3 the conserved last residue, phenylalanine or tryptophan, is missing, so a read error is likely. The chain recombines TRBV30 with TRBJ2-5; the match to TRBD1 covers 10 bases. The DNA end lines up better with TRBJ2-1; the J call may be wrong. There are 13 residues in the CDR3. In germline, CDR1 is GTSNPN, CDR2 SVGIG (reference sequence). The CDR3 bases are TGTGCGGAGTCCGGGACAGGGGCCAATGAGCAGTTCTCC. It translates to CAESGTGANEQFS.

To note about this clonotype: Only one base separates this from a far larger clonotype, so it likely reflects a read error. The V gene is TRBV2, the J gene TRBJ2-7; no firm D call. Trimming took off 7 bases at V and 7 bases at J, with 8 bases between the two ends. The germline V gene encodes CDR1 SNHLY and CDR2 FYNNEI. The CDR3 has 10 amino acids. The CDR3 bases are TGTGCCAGCATGATTAATGAGCAGTACTTC. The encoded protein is CASMINEQYF.

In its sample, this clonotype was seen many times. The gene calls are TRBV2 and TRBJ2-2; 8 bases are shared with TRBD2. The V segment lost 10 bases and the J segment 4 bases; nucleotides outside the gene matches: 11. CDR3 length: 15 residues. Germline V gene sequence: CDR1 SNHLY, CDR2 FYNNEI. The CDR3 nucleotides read TGTGCCAACAAAGAGAGCGGGGGCTTCACCGGGGAGCTGTTTTTT. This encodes CANKESGGFTGELFF.

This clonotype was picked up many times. The CDR3 region is CASSFDRGGMRTEAFF. The CDR3, as DNA: TGTGCCAGCAGTTTTGACAGGGGCGGGATGCGCACTGAAGCTTTCTTT. The chain couples TRBV12-3 or TRBV12-4 to TRBJ1-1, with TRBD1 matching over 8 bases. The junction had 10 bases not matched to a gene; V was cut back by 3 bases and J by 4 bases. The CDR3 length is 16 residues.

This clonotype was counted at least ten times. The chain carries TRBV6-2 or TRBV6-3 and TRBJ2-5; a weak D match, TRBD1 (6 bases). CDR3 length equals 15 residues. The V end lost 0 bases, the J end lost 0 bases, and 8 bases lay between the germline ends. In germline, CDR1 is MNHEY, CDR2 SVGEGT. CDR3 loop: CASSYSWDNQETQYF. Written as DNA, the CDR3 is TGTGCCAGCAGTTACTCTTGGGACAACCAAGAGACCCAGTACTTC.

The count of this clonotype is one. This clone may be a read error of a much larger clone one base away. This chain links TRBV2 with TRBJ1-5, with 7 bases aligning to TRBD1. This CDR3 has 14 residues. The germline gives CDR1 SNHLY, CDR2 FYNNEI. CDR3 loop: CASGEGQINQPQHF. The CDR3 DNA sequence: TGTGCCAGCGGTGAGGGACAGATCAATCAGCCCCAGCATTTT. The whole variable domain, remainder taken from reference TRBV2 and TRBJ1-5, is EPEVTQTPSHQVTQMGQEVILRCVPISNHLYFYWYRQILGQKVEFLVSFYNNEISEKSEIFDDQFSVERPDGSNFTLKIRSTKLEDSAMYFCASGEGQINQPQHFGDGTRLSIL.

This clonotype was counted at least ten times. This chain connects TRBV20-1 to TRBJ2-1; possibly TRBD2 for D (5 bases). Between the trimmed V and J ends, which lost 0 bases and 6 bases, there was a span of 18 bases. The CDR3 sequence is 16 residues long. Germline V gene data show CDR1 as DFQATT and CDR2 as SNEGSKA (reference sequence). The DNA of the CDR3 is TGCAGTGCTAGAGATGGCGGAATGCTGAGGGTCAATGAGCAGTTCTTC. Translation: CSARDGGMLRVNEQFF.

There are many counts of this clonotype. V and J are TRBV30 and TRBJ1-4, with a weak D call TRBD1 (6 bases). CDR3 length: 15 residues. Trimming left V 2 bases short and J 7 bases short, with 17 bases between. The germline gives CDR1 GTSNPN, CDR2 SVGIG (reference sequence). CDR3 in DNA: TGTGCCTGGAGTCTCCAGGGGACTTTGGCTGAAAAACTGTTTTTT. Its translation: CAWSLQGTLAEKLFF.

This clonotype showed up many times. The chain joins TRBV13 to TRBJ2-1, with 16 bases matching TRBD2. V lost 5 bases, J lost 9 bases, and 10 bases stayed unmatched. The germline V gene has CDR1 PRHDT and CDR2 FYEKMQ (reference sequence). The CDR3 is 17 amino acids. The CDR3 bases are TGTGCCAGCAGCCCGGGACTAGCGGGGGGGCCCGCCGCTGAGCAGTTCTTC. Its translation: CASSPGLAGGPAAEQFF.

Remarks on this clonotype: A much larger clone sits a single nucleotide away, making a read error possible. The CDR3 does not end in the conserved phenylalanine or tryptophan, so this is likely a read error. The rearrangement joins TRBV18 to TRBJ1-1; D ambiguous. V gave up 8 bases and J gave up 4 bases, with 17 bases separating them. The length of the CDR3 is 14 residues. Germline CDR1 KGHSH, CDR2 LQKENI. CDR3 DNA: TGTGCCAGCGCGGGCCTTGACGAAGGCACTGAAGCTTTCTCT. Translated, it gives CASAGLDEGTEAFS.

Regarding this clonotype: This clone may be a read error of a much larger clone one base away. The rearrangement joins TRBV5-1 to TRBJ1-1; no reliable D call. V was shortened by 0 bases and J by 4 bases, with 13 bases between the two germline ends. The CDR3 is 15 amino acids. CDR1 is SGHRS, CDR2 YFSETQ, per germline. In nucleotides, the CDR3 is TGCGCCAGCAGCTTGGCCACGGAAAGGACCACTGAAGCTTTCTTT. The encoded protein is CASSLATERTTEAFF.

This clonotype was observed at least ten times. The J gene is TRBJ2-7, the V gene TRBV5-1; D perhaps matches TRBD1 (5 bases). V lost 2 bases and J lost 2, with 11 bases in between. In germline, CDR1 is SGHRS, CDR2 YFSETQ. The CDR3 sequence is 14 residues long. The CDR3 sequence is CASSFSGSTYEQYF. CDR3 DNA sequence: TGCGCCAGCAGCTTTTCAGGGTCAACCTACGAGCAGTACTTC.

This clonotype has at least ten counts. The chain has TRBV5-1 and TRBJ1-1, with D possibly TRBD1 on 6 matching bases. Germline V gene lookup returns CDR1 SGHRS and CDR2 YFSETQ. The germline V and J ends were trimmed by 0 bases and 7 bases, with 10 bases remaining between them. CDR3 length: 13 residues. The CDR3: CASSLGQEREAFF. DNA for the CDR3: TGCGCCAGCAGCTTGGGACAGGAACGTGAAGCTTTCTTT.

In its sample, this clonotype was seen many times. The DNA of the CDR3 is TGCAGCGTTGAAGTCGGACAGGGAGAGACCCAGTACTTC. It translates to CSVEVGQGETQYF. This chain uses TRBV29-1 with TRBJ2-5; 8 bases are shared with TRBD1. Germline values: CDR1 SQVTM, CDR2 ANQGSEA. V shed 1 base, J shed 4 bases, and the junction held 2 bases outside the gene matches. The CDR3 runs 13 residues.

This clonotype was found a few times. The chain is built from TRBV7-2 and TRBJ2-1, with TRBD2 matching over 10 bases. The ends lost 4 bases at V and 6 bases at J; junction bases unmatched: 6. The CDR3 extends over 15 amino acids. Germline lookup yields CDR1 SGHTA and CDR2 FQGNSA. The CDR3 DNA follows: TGTGCCAGCAGCTGGACTAGCGGTATAATCAATGAGCAGTTCTTC. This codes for CASSWTSGIINEQFF.

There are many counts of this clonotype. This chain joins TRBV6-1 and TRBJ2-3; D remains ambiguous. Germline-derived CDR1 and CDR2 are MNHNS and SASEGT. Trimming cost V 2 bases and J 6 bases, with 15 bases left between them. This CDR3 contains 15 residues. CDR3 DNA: TGTGCCAGCAGTGAACTCGCGCTGGCCAGCGATACGCAGTATTTT. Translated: CASSELALASDTQYF.

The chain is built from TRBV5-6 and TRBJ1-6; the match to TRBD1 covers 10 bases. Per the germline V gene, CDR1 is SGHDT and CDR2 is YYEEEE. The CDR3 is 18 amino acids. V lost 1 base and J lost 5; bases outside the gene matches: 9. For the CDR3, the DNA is TGTGCCAGCAGCTTGCTTCCTAGGACAGGGGGAGATAATTCACCCCTCCACTTT. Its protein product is CASSLLPRTGGDNSPLHF.

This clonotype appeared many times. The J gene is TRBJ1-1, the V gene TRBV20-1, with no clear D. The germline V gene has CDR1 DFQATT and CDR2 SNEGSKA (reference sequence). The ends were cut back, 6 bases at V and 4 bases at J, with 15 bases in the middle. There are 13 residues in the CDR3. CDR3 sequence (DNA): TGCAGTGCCAAAGGGTGGGAGGGCACTGAAGCTTTCTTT. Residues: CSAKGWEGTEAFF.

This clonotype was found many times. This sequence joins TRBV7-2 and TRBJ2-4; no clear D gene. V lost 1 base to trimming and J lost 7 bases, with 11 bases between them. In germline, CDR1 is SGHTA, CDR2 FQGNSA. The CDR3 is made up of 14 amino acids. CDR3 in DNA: TGTGCCAGCAGCTTAGACAGCCTGAGGAACATTCAGTACTTC. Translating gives CASSLDSLRNIQYF.

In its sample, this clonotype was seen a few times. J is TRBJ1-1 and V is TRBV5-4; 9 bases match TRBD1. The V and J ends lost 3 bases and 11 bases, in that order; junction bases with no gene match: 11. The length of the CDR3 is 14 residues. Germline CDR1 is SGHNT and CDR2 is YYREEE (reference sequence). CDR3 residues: CASSWTRDRVEAFF. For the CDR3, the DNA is TGTGCCAGCAGCTGGACCCGGGACAGGGTTGAGGCTTTCTTT.

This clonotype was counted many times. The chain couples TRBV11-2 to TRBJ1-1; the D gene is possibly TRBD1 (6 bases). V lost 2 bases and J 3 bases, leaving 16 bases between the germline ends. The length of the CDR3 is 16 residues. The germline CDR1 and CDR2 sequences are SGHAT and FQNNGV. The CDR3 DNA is TGTGCCAGCAGCTTAAGGTGGGGGCGCGTGGACACTGAAGCTTTCTTT. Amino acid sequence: CASSLRWGRVDTEAFF.

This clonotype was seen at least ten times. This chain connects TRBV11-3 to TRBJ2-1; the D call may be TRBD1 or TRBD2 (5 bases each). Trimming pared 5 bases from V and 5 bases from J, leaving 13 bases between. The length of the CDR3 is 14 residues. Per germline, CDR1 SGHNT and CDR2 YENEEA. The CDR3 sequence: CASSPGRVHNEQFF. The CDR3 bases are TGTGCCAGCAGCCCGGGGCGGGTCCACAATGAGCAGTTCTTC.

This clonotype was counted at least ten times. This CDR3 is CASRQTGGWNSNQPQHF. In DNA, the CDR3 is TGTGCCAGCAGACAAACAGGGGGCTGGAATAGCAATCAGCCCCAGCATTTT. The chain employs TRBV28 and TRBJ1-5; 9 nucleotides align to TRBD1. Looked up from germline, CDR1 is MDHEN and CDR2 is SYDVKM. Trimming took 6 bases from V and 0 from J; bases not matched to a gene: 9. The CDR3 extends over 17 amino acids.

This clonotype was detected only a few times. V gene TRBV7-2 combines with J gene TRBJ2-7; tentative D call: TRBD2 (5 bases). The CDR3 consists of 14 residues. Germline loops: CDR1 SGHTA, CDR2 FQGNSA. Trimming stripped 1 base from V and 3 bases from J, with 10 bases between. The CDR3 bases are TGTGCCAGCAGCTTAGTGGACTCCCGCTACGAGCAGTACTTC. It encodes CASSLVDSRYEQYF. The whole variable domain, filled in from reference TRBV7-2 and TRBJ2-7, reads GAGVSQSPSNKVTEKGKDVELRCDPISGHTALYWYRQSLGQGLEFLIYFQGNSAPDKSGLPSDRFSAERTGGSVSTLTIQRTQQEDSAVYLCASSLVDSRYEQYFGPGTRLTVT.

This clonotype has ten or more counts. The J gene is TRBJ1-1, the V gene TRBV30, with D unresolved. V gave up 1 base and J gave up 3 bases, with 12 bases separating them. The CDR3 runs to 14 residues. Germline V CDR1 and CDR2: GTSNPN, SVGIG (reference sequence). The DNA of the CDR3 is TGTGCCTGGAGTGACTCCAGGAGGGACACTGAAGCTTTCTTT. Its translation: CAWSDSRRDTEAFF.

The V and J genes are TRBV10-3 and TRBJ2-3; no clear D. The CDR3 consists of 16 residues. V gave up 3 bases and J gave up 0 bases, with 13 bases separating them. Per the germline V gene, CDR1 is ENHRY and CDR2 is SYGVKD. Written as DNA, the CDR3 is TGTGCCATCAGTGAAAACAACCCAACTAGCACAGATACGCAGTATTTT. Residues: CAISENNPTSTDTQYF.